This record covers a single TCR beta chain. TCRdb reprocessed the 5' RACE reads via MiXCR and lists one record per CDR3 protein. Among some 130,000 distinct CDR3 sequences listed, around 13% were seen once. Trimming took 7 bases from V and 2 from J, leaving 12 bases between them. The germline gives CDR1 MNHEY, CDR2 SVGEGT. The CDR3 is 14 amino acids. The sample originates from a study of CD8 T cells in ankylosing spondylitis. Source material: blood, either unsorted or a sorted T cell fraction (not recorded which). The sequence was obtained from a female donor with ankylosing spondylitis or in good health (not recorded which). The chain combines TRBV6-2 or TRBV6-3 with TRBJ2-1; D gene unclear. CDR3 protein: CASTEHITYNEQFF. The CDR3 DNA reads TGTGCCAGCACAGAACACATAACCTACAATGAGCAGTTCTTC.